This entry describes one TCR beta chain. Germline V lookup: CDR1 SNHLY, CDR2 FYNNEI. This CDR3 region has 13 residues. V lost 0 bases and J lost 9, with 9 bases in between. This entry comes from a study of blood T cell repertoires in COVID-19. Study context: PBMCs, B-cell-depleted T cells, or T cells provided the cDNA or gDNA that made up the material.

Under the authors' procedure: Scientists estimated how many nucleated cells there were by amplifying reference gene primers. Using immunoSEQ multiplex PCR, the repertoire was profiled, and TCRdb retains in-frame clones only, with some absent. V and J calls and clone size are given by that table; D and trimming were obtained from the DNA. This table holds over 30,000 clones, about nine tenths found once. The origin of this receptor is a man aged 70-80 years with active or convalescent COVID-19. Specimen: peripheral blood. This chain connects TRBV2 to TRBJ2-4; TRBD1 might be the D (6 bases). CDR3 loop: CASSEATGRIQYF. The CDR3 nucleotides read TGTGCCAGCAGTGAAGCGACAGGACGCATTCAGTACTTC. Looking up the rest from reference TRBV2 and TRBJ2-4 gives the full variable domain: EPEVTQTPSHQVTQMGQEVILRCVPISNHLYFYWYRQILGQKVEFLVSFYNNEISEKSEIFDDQFSVERPDGSNFTLKIRSTKLEDSAMYFCASSEATGRIQYFGAGTRLSVL.